These 18 T cell receptor beta chains share one sample of origin, sequenced in a study of chemoradiotherapy in HPV16-positive cancers. TCRdb's copy holds only in-frame clones and misses some; the assay was immunoSEQ multiplex PCR. The sample carries some 24,000 clones, approximately 94% recorded once. The specimen was collected from a patient who underwent chemoradiotherapy. The source of these receptors is a human donor with HPV-associated anogenital cancer.

This clone was seen a handful of times. The rearrangement links TRBV29-1 to TRBJ1-5; D gene ambiguous. This CDR3 is 13 amino acids long. Trimming stripped 4 bases from V and 6 bases from J, with 13 bases between. Looked up from germline, CDR1 is SQVTM and CDR2 is ANQGSEA. In DNA form, the CDR3 reads TGCAGCGTTGGCCACTCCTTCGGTCAGCCCCAGCATTTT. Translation gives CSVGHSFGQPQHF. Filled out from reference TRBV29-1 and TRBJ1-5, the complete variable domain reads SAVISQKPSRDICQRGTSLTIQCQVDSQVTMMFWYRQQPGQSLTLIATANQGSEATYESGFVIDKFPISRPNLTFSTLTVSNMSPEDSSIYLCSVGHSFGQPQHFGDGTRLSIL.

This chain links TRBV2 with TRBJ2-2; 15 bases align to TRBD2. The germline gives CDR1 SNHLY, CDR2 FYNNEI. V was clipped by 5 bases and J by 6 bases; unmatched bases: 7. This CDR3 comprises 17 residues. The CDR3 sequence: CASSNGLAGGGSGELFF. The CDR3 DNA reads as TGTGCCAGCAGTAACGGACTAGCGGGAGGGGGGTCCGGGGAGCTGTTTTTT. Full variable domain (remainder filled in from reference TRBV2 and TRBJ2-2): EPEVTQTPSHQVTQMGQEVILRCVPISNHLYFYWYRQILGQKVEFLVSFYNNEISEKSEIFDDQFSVERPDGSNFTLKIRSTKLEDSAMYFCASSNGLAGGGSGELFFGEGSRLTVL.

The CDR3 DNA is TGTGCCAGCAGCGTAGCTGCCGGGAGACAGGGCCTATGGGCCGCGGGAAACACCATATATTTT. It yields the protein CASSVAAGRQGLWAAGNTIYF. The V and J genes are TRBV9 and TRBJ1-3, with TRBD1 matching over 7 bases. This CDR3 comprises 21 residues. Germline V gene sequence: CDR1 SGDLS, CDR2 YYNGEE. With V trimmed by 0 bases and J by 4 bases, 22 bases remained unmatched.

The chain has TRBV11-2 and TRBJ2-3, with 7 bases fitting TRBD2. The V gene end was trimmed by 3 bases and the J gene end by 1 base; junction bases not matched to a gene: 7. The CDR3 is made up of 16 amino acids. Germline V CDR1 and CDR2: SGHAT, FQNNGV. CDR3 region: CASSFALASRTDTQYF. DNA of the CDR3: TGTGCCAGCAGCTTCGCACTAGCGTCCCGCACAGATACGCAGTATTTT.

This clone was counted between two and nine times. The J gene is TRBJ2-7, the V gene TRBV2, with 10 bases identical to TRBD2. The CDR3 runs to 14 residues. Per germline, CDR1 SNHLY and CDR2 FYNNEI. V was clipped by 4 bases and J by 8 bases; unmatched bases: 8. The CDR3 DNA sequence: TGTGCCAGCAGTGGGGGGCTAGCGGGGGTTCAGCAGTACTTC. This translates into CASSGGLAGVQQYF.

The J gene is TRBJ1-1, the V gene TRBV7-9, with D possibly TRBD1 on 5 matching bases. The CDR3 has 13 amino acids. The V end lost 4 bases, the J end lost 2 bases, and 8 bases lay between the germline ends. Germline V CDR1 and CDR2: SEHNR, FQNEAQ (reference sequence). CDR3 bases: TGTGCCAGCAGCTCCGGGGGAAACACTGAAGCTTTCTTT. The encoded protein is CASSSGGNTEAFF.

V is TRBV5-1 and J is TRBJ1-3; 7 bases map to TRBD1. Trimming removed 4 bases from V and 0 bases from J; junction bases left unmatched: 4. The CDR3 has 15 residues. In germline, CDR1 is SGHRS, CDR2 YFSETQ. CDR3 bases: TGCGCCAGCAGCGCTGGGACAGACTCTGGAAACACCATATATTTT. It yields the protein CASSAGTDSGNTIYF.

This chain uses TRBV28 with TRBJ2-7, with TRBD1 matching over 9 bases. Unmatched junction bases numbered 13, after V lost 3 bases and J lost 13 bases. This CDR3 spans 14 amino acids. The germline V gene has CDR1 MDHEN and CDR2 SYDVKM. For the CDR3, the DNA is TGTGCCAGCAGTTTGGTGGGACAGGGTCACTCGAGTTACTTC. Its translation: CASSLVGQGHSSYF.

CDR3 nucleotides: TGTGCCAGCACCCCAGGGGGGGGCCTCGCTAATGAAAAACTGTTTTTT. Encoded protein: CASTPGGGLANEKLFF. V and J are TRBV27 and TRBJ1-4; 7 bases agree with TRBD1. The CDR3 is 16 residues long. Germline CDR1 reads MNHEY; CDR2 reads SMNVEV (reference sequence). V gave up 7 bases and J gave up 3 bases; unmatched junction bases: 11.

The chain joins TRBV4-1 to TRBJ2-3; 8 bases are shared with TRBD2. The J segment lost 4 bases and the V segment lost 5 bases, leaving 8 bases of the junction unmatched. The CDR3 runs 15 residues. CDR1 is MGHRA, CDR2 YSYEKL, per germline. CDR3 in amino acids: CASSSREGQSDTQYF. DNA for the CDR3: TGCGCCAGCAGCTCTCGGGAGGGGCAATCAGATACGCAGTATTTT.

The chain combines TRBV19 with TRBJ1-5; D is unclear. The V gene's germline CDR1 is LNHDA and CDR2 SQIVND (reference sequence). The CDR3 length is 15 residues. Deletions cut 7 bases from V and 0 bases from J, with 13 bases between. DNA for the CDR3: TGTGCCAGTACCCCCTTAAGGACTAGCAATCAGCCCCAGCATTTT. Protein product: CASTPLRTSNQPQHF. Together with reference TRBV19 and TRBJ1-5, the CDR3 gives the full variable domain: DGGITQSPKYLFRKEGQNVTLSCEQNLNHDAMYWYRQDPGQGLRLIYYSQIVNDFQKGDIAEGYSVSREKKESFPLTVTSAQKNPTAFYLCASTPLRTSNQPQHFGDGTRLSIL.

This chain links TRBV30 with TRBJ1-5, with 10 bases lining up with TRBD1. The CDR3 is 15 residues long. The germline CDR1 and CDR2 sequences are GTSNPN and SVGIG (reference sequence). Unmatched junction bases numbered 6, after V lost 3 bases and J lost 4 bases. CDR3 bases: TGTGCCTGGAGGCTCCCGGGACAGGGGAATCAGCCCCAGCATTTT. The encoded protein is CAWRLPGQGNQPQHF.

The chain recombines TRBV9 with TRBJ2-2, with D perhaps matching TRBD2 (6 bases). The germline V gene has CDR1 SGDLS and CDR2 YYNGEE. Between the trimmed V and J ends, which lost 4 bases and 0 bases, there was a span of 19 bases. The CDR3 is 18 amino acids. The CDR3 DNA follows: TGTGCCAGCAGCTCAGGACTATCTGTACGCGCGAACACCGGGGAGCTGTTTTTT. Translation gives CASSSGLSVRANTGELFF.

The rearrangement links TRBV7-2 to TRBJ2-2; TRBD2 might be the D (5 bases). Between the trimmed V and J ends, which lost 3 bases and 4 bases, there was a span of 18 bases. Germline V gene data show CDR1 as SGHTA and CDR2 as FQGNSA. The CDR3 covers 17 residues. CDR3 coding DNA: TGTGCCAGCAGCTTTTTCGGGGTGGGAGTCGGCACCGGGGAGCTGTTTTTT. It is translated as CASSFFGVGVGTGELFF.

This clone was seen a few times. The rearrangement uses TRBV12-5 and TRBJ1-1, with 9 bases matching TRBD1. Germline V gene sequence: CDR1 LGHNT, CDR2 FRNRAP. Trimming took 6 bases from V and 5 from J; bases not matched to a gene: 4. The CDR3 consists of 13 residues. Written as DNA, the CDR3 is TGTGCTAGTGGAGAACAGGGGGCAACTGAAGCTTTCTTT. As protein: CASGEQGATEAFF. Together with reference TRBV12-5 and TRBJ1-1, the CDR3 gives the full variable domain: DARVTQTPRHKVTEMGQEVTMRCQPILGHNTVFWYRQTMMQGLELLAYFRNRAPLDDSGMPKDRFSAEMPDATLATLKIQPSEPRDSAVYFCASGEQGATEAFFGQGTRLTVV.

The chain joins TRBV5-4 to TRBJ1-2; TRBD1 might be the D (5 bases). CDR3 length: 13 amino acids. V gave up 0 bases and J gave up 10 bases, with 13 bases separating them. CDR1 and CDR2 from the germline V gene are SGHNT and YYREEE (reference sequence). CDR3 region: CASSLAGQIDYTF. As DNA, the CDR3 is TGTGCCAGCAGCTTGGCAGGGCAGATTGACTACACCTTC.

The CDR3 nucleotides are TGTGCCAGCAGTGTGGAAACTAGCTCCTACAATGAGCAGTTCTTC. Translating it yields CASSVETSSYNEQFF. This chain connects TRBV2 to TRBJ2-1; D possibly corresponds to TRBD2 (5 bases). Germline V gene sequence: CDR1 SNHLY, CDR2 FYNNEI. Trimming took 4 bases from V and 0 from J, leaving 10 bases between them. The CDR3 covers 15 residues.

This clone was seen just once. The chain is built from TRBV6-1 and TRBJ1-3; D remains ambiguous. V gave up 6 bases and J gave up 0 bases, with 12 bases separating them. The germline gives CDR1 MNHNS, CDR2 SASEGT. The CDR3 contains 15 residues. The CDR3 DNA is TGTGCCAGCAGGATGTTAGGGAGCTCTGGAAACACCATATATTTT. This encodes CASRMLGSSGNTIYF.